This T cell receptor beta chain was sequenced during a study of blood T cell repertoires in COVID-19. Turning to the study itself: T cells, B-cell-depleted T cells, or PBMCs supplied cDNA or gDNA.

Germline-derived CDR1 and CDR2 are MDHEN and SYDVKM. Trimming removed 10 bases from V and 5 bases from J; junction bases left unmatched: 9. This CDR3 is 13 amino acids long. By sample share, this clone is medium-sized. Authors' processing steps: Researchers report that nucleated cell counts were estimated from reference gene primer amplification. Sequencing was performed with immunoSEQ multiplex PCR; in TCRdb, only in-frame clones are kept and a portion is missing. For V, J and clone size, that table is used; D and trimming come from the DNA. Of nearly 110,000 clones in the sample, roughly two thirds were seen once.

The receptor's source is a human donor with acute or convalescent COVID-19. The donor label of this sample is uncertain. The chain has TRBV28 and TRBJ1-2, with 8 bases identical to TRBD1. The sequenced sample was peripheral blood. In DNA, the CDR3 is TGTGCCACAAGGGGACAGGACATTTATGGCTACACCTTC. It translates to CATRGQDIYGYTF.